The present entry profiles one TCR beta chain with its context. Its matching antigen is unknown. TCRdb reprocessed the RT-PCR reads via MiXCR and lists one record per CDR3 protein. The sample shows hundreds of thousands of distinct CDR3 sequences, 10% to 15% of them seen only once. This entry belongs to a study of response to subunit inactivated influenza vaccine. Whole-study results and caveats: The authors proposed limited new T cell recruitment per seasonal influenza vaccination.

The sequencing used PBMCs from blood, collected about 6 weeks after vaccination. This TCR came from a man aged 50 to 60 who received an inactivated influenza vaccine.

CDR3 DNA sequence: TGCAGTGCTAGAGATACAGGGGGCTCGGGCAATCAGCCCCAGCATTTT. Translation gives CSARDTGGSGNQPQHF. The chain uses TRBV20-1 and TRBJ1-5; 9 bases fit TRBD1. Germline V gene sequence: CDR1 DFQATT, CDR2 SNEGSKA (reference sequence). The CDR3 spans 16 residues. The V and J ends lost 0 bases and 2 bases, in that order; junction bases with no gene match: 5.